These 2 T cell receptor beta chains came from one sample sequenced in a study of blood T cell repertoires in COVID-19. TCRdb's table, derived via immunoSEQ multiplex PCR, lists solely in-frame clones and lacks some. The data hold about 200,000 clones, with 70% to 85% observed a single time. The sample taken for sequencing was peripheral blood. Receptors originate from a human donor with acute or convalescent COVID-19. The donor label of this sample is uncertain.

This chain joins TRBV30 and TRBJ1-4, with D tentatively TRBD1 (6 bases). This CDR3 contains 13 residues. Trimming left V 4 bases short and J 3 bases short, with 9 bases between. CDR1 and CDR2 from the germline V gene are GTSNPN and SVGIG (reference sequence). CDR3 region: CAWKGGANEKLFF. The CDR3 DNA is TGTGCCTGGAAAGGGGGGGCTAATGAAAAACTGTTTTTT.

The chain employs TRBV7-9 and TRBJ1-6; D perhaps matches TRBD1 (5 bases). The CDR3 sequence is 14 residues long. In germline, CDR1 is SEHNR, CDR2 FQNEAQ (reference sequence). Trimming took 3 bases from V and 10 from J, leaving 13 bases between them. CDR3 in DNA: TGTGCCAGCAGCTTCACGGGGGTAGGCTCACCCCTCCACTTT. This encodes CASSFTGVGSPLHF.